These 26 T cell receptor beta chains originate from one sample sequenced in a study of blood T cell repertoires in COVID-19. Assay: immunoSEQ multiplex PCR; the TCRdb copy retains only in-frame clones and omits some. Here the sample spans more than 85,000 clones, around 75% being singletons. The sequenced material came from peripheral blood. The receptor set was obtained from a man between 65 and 79 years old with acute or convalescent COVID-19.

V usage is TRBV6-5 and J usage is TRBJ1-1, with D perhaps matching TRBD1 (5 bases). This CDR3 comprises 12 residues. Trimming left V 7 bases short and J 11 bases short, with 17 bases between. Germline V CDR1 and CDR2: MNHEY, SVGAGI. CDR3 residues: CASIPSQGRAFF. The CDR3 DNA follows: TGTGCCAGCATTCCCTCCCAGGGTCGGGCTTTCTTT.

The chain uses TRBV24-1 and TRBJ2-3, with D unresolved. In germline, CDR1 is KGHDR, CDR2 SFDVKD. CDR3 length: 11 amino acids. V gave up 6 bases and J gave up 6 bases, with 6 bases separating them. The chain's CDR3 is CATSRRDTQYF. CDR3 in DNA: TGTGCCACCAGTCGTCGGGATACGCAGTATTTT.

The CDR3 spells CASSLKGRSSYGYTF. The CDR3 DNA sequence: TGTGCCAGCAGCTTGAAAGGGAGGAGTAGCTATGGCTACACCTTC. The rearrangement uses TRBV5-8 and TRBJ1-2, with D unclear. CDR3 length equals 15 residues. Germline V lookup: CDR1 SGHTS, CDR2 YDEGEE. V was pared by 1 base and J by 4 bases, with 14 bases between.

The rearrangement links TRBV7-8 to TRBJ1-5; D perhaps matches TRBD1 (6 bases). Looked up from germline, CDR1 is SGHVS and CDR2 is FQNEAQ. V shed 2 bases and J shed 3 bases, with 11 bases lying between them. The CDR3 extends over 15 amino acids. CDR3 in DNA: TGTGCCAGCAGCTTACTTTCAGGGGACAATCAGCCCCAGCATTTT. Amino acid sequence: CASSLLSGDNQPQHF.

The V gene is TRBV3-1 (or the pseudogene TRBV3-2), the J gene TRBJ1-3; the match to TRBD1 covers 8 bases. The germline V gene encodes CDR1 LGHDT and CDR2 YNNKEL (reference sequence). V was pared by 4 bases and J by 7 bases, with 6 bases of the junction left unmatched. This CDR3 is 14 amino acids long. CDR3 sequence: CASSPDRGSNTIYF. Here the CDR3 DNA reads TGTGCCAGCAGCCCAGACAGGGGCTCGAACACCATATATTTT.

The genes are TRBV6-6 and TRBJ1-1, with unresolved D. Trimming removed 5 bases from V and 11 bases from J, with 15 bases in between. Germline V gene sequence: CDR1 MNHNY, CDR2 SVGAGI (reference sequence). The CDR3 loop spans 12 amino acids. CDR3 in amino acids: CASSPGLQTAFF. The DNA of the CDR3 is TGTGCCAGCAGTCCAGGACTTCAGACCGCTTTCTTT.

The chain links TRBV14 to TRBJ1-1; TRBD1 matches 10 bases. CDR1 and CDR2 from the germline V gene are SGHDN and FVKESK. The CDR3 loop spans 16 amino acids. V trimming: 7 bases; J trimming: 1 base; junction bases outside the gene matches: 9. The CDR3 coding sequence is TGTGCCAGCATCCCCGGGACAGGGGATTCGAACACTGAAGCTTTCTTT. Residues: CASIPGTGDSNTEAFF.

This clone was seen ten or more times. The V and J genes are TRBV15 and TRBJ2-7, with D unresolved. V was clipped by 1 base and J by 8 bases, with 6 bases between them. Germline V gene lookup returns CDR1 LNHNV and CDR2 YYDKDF (reference sequence). This CDR3 has 11 residues. The CDR3 DNA reads TGTGCCACCAGCAGAGTGGGCCAGCAGTACTTC. Translating it yields CATSRVGQQYF.

The genes are TRBV10-3 and TRBJ2-1; perhaps TRBD2 as D (6 bases). The CDR3 totals 15 residues. V was clipped by 4 bases and J by 5 bases, with 15 bases between them. Germline CDR1 reads ENHRY; CDR2 reads SYGVKD. CDR3 residues: CAISAGLPLDNEQFF. CDR3 coding DNA: TGTGCCATCAGTGCTGGACTACCGTTGGACAATGAGCAGTTCTTC.

The V gene is TRBV5-4, the J gene TRBJ2-3; no definite D call. V lost 3 bases and J 3 bases, leaving 8 bases between the germline ends. The CDR3 runs 13 residues. In germline, CDR1 is SGHNT, CDR2 YYREEE (reference sequence). As DNA, the CDR3 is TGTGCCAGCAGCTCGGAGCCTACAGATACGCAGTATTTT. The encoded protein is CASSSEPTDTQYF.

The chain recombines TRBV28 with TRBJ1-1, with D tentatively TRBD1 (5 bases). The CDR3 sequence is 14 residues long. Trimming left V 3 bases short and J 3 bases short, with 11 bases between. Germline V gives CDR1 MDHEN, CDR2 SYDVKM. The CDR3, as DNA: TGTGCCAGCAGTTTGGGGCGACATTACACTGAAGCTTTCTTT. The encoded protein is CASSLGRHYTEAFF.

This chain joins TRBV2 and TRBJ2-5; D gene ambiguous. Germline CDR1 is SNHLY and CDR2 is FYNNEI. The V gene lost 3 bases and the J gene lost 5 bases, with 13 bases spanning the gap. The CDR3 runs to 14 residues. The CDR3 loop is CASSEAAGFETQYF. DNA of the CDR3: TGTGCCAGCAGTGAGGCGGCCGGGTTCGAGACCCAGTACTTC.

This chain connects TRBV27 to TRBJ2-5; the D gene is possibly TRBD2 (5 bases). This CDR3 contains 16 residues. Trimming took off 6 bases at V and 4 bases at J, with 21 bases between the two ends. Looked up from germline, CDR1 is MNHEY and CDR2 is SMNVEV (reference sequence). CDR3 sequence reads: CASRFDGRRGSETQYF. CDR3 DNA: TGTGCCAGCAGATTTGACGGACGCCGAGGGTCAGAGACCCAGTACTTC.

This chain uses TRBV28 with TRBJ1-4; 9 positions agree with TRBD1. This CDR3 has 15 residues. Trimming cost V 4 bases and J 6 bases; bases outside gene matches: 6. CDR1 is MDHEN, CDR2 SYDVKM, per germline. CDR3 loop: CASSWTGEVDEKLFF. In DNA form, the CDR3 reads TGTGCCAGCAGTTGGACAGGGGAGGTGGATGAAAAACTGTTTTTT. Variable domain in full (rest from reference TRBV28 and TRBJ1-4): DVKVTQSSRYLVKRTGEKVFLECVQDMDHENMFWYRQDPGLGLRLIYFSYDVKMKEKGDIPEGYSVSREKKERFSLILESASTNQTSMYLCASSWTGEVDEKLFFGSGTQLSVL.

The CDR3 region has the DNA TGTGCCATCACCCCGGGACAGGGTATCGGGAACACTGAAGCTTTCTTT. It yields the protein CAITPGQGIGNTEAFF. V is TRBV10-3 and J is TRBJ1-1, with 9 bases fitting TRBD1. CDR3 size: 16 residues. After removal of 7 bases from V and 1 base from J, the junction contained 10 bases not matched to a gene. In germline, CDR1 is ENHRY, CDR2 SYGVKD.

This chain uses TRBV24-1 with TRBJ2-1, with 12 bases that match TRBD2. V shed 6 bases and J 2 bases; nucleotides not matched to a gene: 1. The CDR3 sequence is 15 residues long. CDR1 is KGHDR, CDR2 SFDVKD, per germline. CDR3 sequence: CATSLAGGPYNEQFF. The CDR3 DNA reads TGTGCCACCAGTCTAGCGGGAGGGCCCTACAATGAGCAGTTCTTC.

The chain links TRBV19 to TRBJ1-5; D ambiguous. Germline lookup yields CDR1 LNHDA and CDR2 SQIVND (reference sequence). V was cut by 6 bases and J by 5 bases, with 11 bases left in between. There are 13 residues in the CDR3. This CDR3 reads CASSGVLDQPQHF. CDR3 sequence (DNA): TGTGCCAGTAGCGGGGTTTTGGATCAGCCCCAGCATTTT.

The V gene is TRBV27, the J gene TRBJ1-5, with TRBD1 as a possible D gene (5 bases). Germline values: CDR1 MNHEY, CDR2 SMNVEV (reference sequence). The CDR3 runs 16 residues. Trimming removed 8 bases from V and 3 bases from J, with 20 bases in between. DNA for the CDR3: TGTGCCAGCTGTCTCCCTGGGCGCAGGGTCAATCAGCCCCAGCATTTT. Translating gives CASCLPGRRVNQPQHF.

On this clone itself: Other DNA sequences of this sample code for an identical CDR3. The chain recombines TRBV6-5 with TRBJ1-2, with D possibly TRBD1 on 6 matching bases. Germline CDR1 is MNHEY and CDR2 is SVGAGI. The V end was cut by 6 bases, the J end by 3 bases, with 11 bases between. CDR3 length equals 13 residues. DNA for the CDR3: TGTGCCAGCAGCCCCAGGGGATACTATGGCTACACCTTC. This codes for CASSPRGYYGYTF.

The chain recombines TRBV12-3 or TRBV12-4 with TRBJ2-7; TRBD2 is a possible D gene (6 bases). The V and J ends lost 3 bases and 2 bases respectively, with 8 bases between them. The CDR3 is 13 residues long. CDR3 in amino acids: CASSLRRAYEQYF. CDR3 DNA: TGTGCCAGCAGTTTGAGGAGGGCCTACGAGCAGTACTTC.

The chain is built from TRBV28 and TRBJ1-1, with D tentatively TRBD1 (5 bases). V was trimmed by 3 bases and J by 2 bases, leaving 7 bases between them. The germline CDR1 and CDR2 sequences are MDHEN and SYDVKM. This CDR3 has 13 amino acids. In DNA form, the CDR3 reads TGTGCCAGCAGTTTGACAGATAACACTGAAGCTTTCTTT. This sequence encodes CASSLTDNTEAFF.

The rearrangement joins TRBV5-1 to TRBJ1-1; TRBD1 agrees at 8 bases. The ends lost 1 base at V and 7 bases at J; junction bases unmatched: 0. Germline CDR1 SGHRS, CDR2 YFSETQ. The CDR3 covers 12 residues. CDR3 sequence (DNA): TGCGCCAGCAGCTTGACAGGGGGTGAAGCTTTCTTT. Protein: CASSLTGGEAFF.

The chain couples TRBV7-3 to TRBJ1-3; 7 bases fit TRBD1. The V gene end was trimmed by 5 bases and the J gene end by 4 bases; junction bases not matched to a gene: 5. This CDR3 has 14 residues. Germline V lookup: CDR1 SGHTA, CDR2 FQGTGA. The CDR3 here is CASSAGTAGNTIYF. The CDR3 DNA reads TGTGCCAGCAGCGCAGGGACAGCGGGAAACACCATATATTTT.

The chain carries TRBV10-3 and TRBJ2-2; a possible D gene is TRBD2 (6 bases). The CDR3 runs 15 residues. The V end lost 4 bases, the J end lost 4 bases, and 13 bases lay between the germline ends. The V gene's germline CDR1 is ENHRY and CDR2 SYGVKD. CDR3 sequence: CAISVGMGGTGELFF. CDR3 DNA sequence: TGTGCCATCAGTGTTGGGATGGGGGGCACCGGGGAGCTGTTTTTT.

The genes are TRBV5-1 and TRBJ2-3, with D tentatively TRBD2 (6 bases). CDR3 length equals 14 residues. Germline assignment: CDR1 SGHRS and CDR2 YFSETQ. With 4 bases removed from V and 4 bases from J, the gap between germline ends came to 13 bases. CDR3 residues: CASSTTGTSDTQYF. CDR3 DNA: TGCGCCAGCAGCACCACCGGGACTTCAGATACGCAGTATTTT.

This rearrangement joins TRBV28 to TRBJ2-1, with 10 positions matching TRBD2. Germline V gene data show CDR1 as MDHEN and CDR2 as SYDVKM. J lost 2 bases, V lost 6 bases, and 7 bases had no gene match. This CDR3 comprises 16 residues. This CDR3 reads CASRSPLAGAYNEQFF. The CDR3 nucleotides are TGTGCCAGCAGGTCCCCCCTAGCGGGAGCCTACAATGAGCAGTTCTTC.